Listed below are T cell receptor beta chains from one sample, sequenced in a study of radiation and T cells in renal cell carcinoma. Assay used: immunoSEQ multiplex PCR; TCRdb lists only in-frame clones, some missing. The table has roughly 120,000 clones, more than 80% seen once. The starting material was blood, obtained from a patient whose treatment included radiotherapy and nephrectomy. The receptor source for this set is a woman aged 55 to 70 with renal cell carcinoma. Each CDR3 is given with its conserved first and last residue. Each record gives: D gene, clone size, J gene, V gene, CDR3 protein, CDR3 DNA. The D gene is left open where the match is weak. Only some rows state a clone size, as once, few, many or a class for expanded clones.

d_call: NA; clone_size: medium-sized; j_call: TRBJ1-3; v_call: TRBV4-1; cdr3_aa: CASSQEVGLFTIYF; cdr3_nt: TGCGCCAGCAGCCAAGAAGTTGGTCTCTTCACCATATATTTT
d_call: NA; clone_size: NA; j_call: TRBJ2-7; v_call: TRBV20-1; cdr3_aa: CSARGQYEQYF; cdr3_nt: TGCAGTGCTAGAGGACAGTACGAGCAGTACTTC
d_call: NA; clone_size: NA; j_call: TRBJ2-2; v_call: TRBV4-2; cdr3_aa: CASSQDLDLTGELFF; cdr3_nt: TGTGCCAGCAGCCAAGATCTAGATCTCACCGGGGAGCTGTTTTTT
d_call: NA; clone_size: NA; j_call: TRBJ1-4; v_call: TRBV19; cdr3_aa: CASISGDATNEKLFF; cdr3_nt: TGTGCCAGTATCTCCGGAGATGCAACTAATGAAAAACTGTTTTTT
d_call: NA; clone_size: NA; j_call: TRBJ2-3; v_call: TRBV5-1; cdr3_aa: CASSLAGQPDTQYF; cdr3_nt: TGCGCCAGCAGCTTGGCCGGCCAGCCAGATACGCAGTATTTT
d_call: NA; clone_size: NA; j_call: TRBJ2-1; v_call: TRBV9; cdr3_aa: CASSVAGAGYNEQFF; cdr3_nt: TGTGCCAGCAGCGTAGCGGGGGCCGGCTACAATGAGCAGTTCTTC
d_call: NA; clone_size: NA; j_call: TRBJ2-7; v_call: TRBV28; cdr3_aa: CASQDTTPFYEQYF; cdr3_nt: TGTGCCAGCCAGGACACTACACCTTTCTACGAGCAGTACTTC
d_call: NA; clone_size: NA; j_call: TRBJ1-1; v_call: TRBV6-5; cdr3_aa: CASSYSGTLNTEAFF; cdr3_nt: TGTGCCAGCAGTTACTCAGGGACACTGAACACTGAAGCTTTCTTT
d_call: NA; clone_size: NA; j_call: TRBJ2-7; v_call: TRBV23-1; cdr3_aa: CASSPYSQGGGSEQYF; cdr3_nt: TGCGCCAGCAGTCCTTATTCGCAGGGGGGTGGGAGCGAGCAGTACTTC
d_call: NA; clone_size: NA; j_call: TRBJ2-7; v_call: TRBV4-2; cdr3_aa: CASSQLRSGPYEQYF; cdr3_nt: TGTGCCAGCAGCCAACTCCGGAGCGGGCCCTACGAGCAGTACTTC
d_call: TRBD2; clone_size: few; j_call: TRBJ2-2; v_call: TRBV28; cdr3_aa: CASATSPLGGGAVRELFF; cdr3_nt: TGTGCCAGCGCCACCTCGCCCTTGGGCGGGGGGGCCGTCAGGGAGCTGTTTTTT
d_call: TRBD1; clone_size: NA; j_call: TRBJ2-7; v_call: TRBV7-7; cdr3_aa: CASSAGTGGEQYF; cdr3_nt: TGTGCTAGCAGCGCGGGGACAGGGGGTGAGCAGTACTTC
d_call: TRBD1; clone_size: NA; j_call: TRBJ1-2; v_call: TRBV5-1; cdr3_aa: CASSPGTGPGYTF; cdr3_nt: TGCGCCAGCAGTCCGGGGACAGGCCCGGGCTACACCTTC
d_call: TRBD2; clone_size: NA; j_call: TRBJ2-5; v_call: TRBV28; cdr3_aa: CASSPSRLGLAGGGGKKETQYF; cdr3_nt: TGTGCCAGCAGTCCTTCACGTTTGGGACTAGCGGGAGGCGGAGGTAAAAAAGAGACCCAGTACTTC
d_call: NA; clone_size: few; j_call: TRBJ2-3; v_call: TRBV10-3; cdr3_aa: CAISVGADTQYF; cdr3_nt: TGTGCCATCAGTGTGGGGGCAGATACGCAGTATTTT
d_call: NA; clone_size: NA; j_call: TRBJ2-6; v_call: TRBV18; cdr3_aa: CASSPAGAPSGANVLTF; cdr3_nt: TGTGCCAGCTCACCAGCGGGGGCTCCCTCTGGGGCCAACGTCCTGACTTTC
d_call: NA; clone_size: NA; j_call: TRBJ1-2; v_call: TRBV4-2; cdr3_aa: CASSQDEAEGMYGYTF; cdr3_nt: TGTGCCAGCAGCCAAGATGAGGCGGAAGGAATGTATGGCTACACCTTC
d_call: TRBD1; clone_size: once; j_call: TRBJ2-1; v_call: TRBV5-6; cdr3_aa: CASSTDRAHGNEQFF; cdr3_nt: TGTGCCAGCAGCACGGACAGGGCGCATGGCAATGAGCAGTTCTTC
d_call: NA; clone_size: NA; j_call: TRBJ1-5; v_call: TRBV19; cdr3_aa: CASSIDRQVNSNQPQHF; cdr3_nt: TGTGCCAGTAGTATAGATAGACAGGTAAATAGCAATCAGCCCCAGCATTTT
d_call: NA; clone_size: NA; j_call: TRBJ2-4; v_call: TRBV7-2; cdr3_aa: CASSRVRQSLQYF; cdr3_nt: TGTGCCAGCAGCCGTGTGAGACAGTCTCTTCAGTACTTC
d_call: TRBD2; clone_size: NA; j_call: TRBJ2-7; v_call: TRBV18; cdr3_aa: CASSPPAGGDEQYF; cdr3_nt: TGTGCCAGCTCACCACCGGCGGGAGGTGACGAGCAGTACTTC
d_call: NA; clone_size: many; j_call: TRBJ1-5; v_call: TRBV19; cdr3_aa: CASSLPPGKSQPQHF; cdr3_nt: TGTGCCAGTAGTCTCCCCCCGGGCAAAAGTCAGCCCCAGCATTTT
d_call: NA; clone_size: NA; j_call: TRBJ1-3; v_call: TRBV4-1; cdr3_aa: CASSQVPQLIGNTIYF; cdr3_nt: TGCGCCAGCAGCCAAGTCCCACAACTGATCGGAAACACCATATATTTT
d_call: NA; clone_size: NA; j_call: TRBJ2-7; v_call: TRBV28; cdr3_aa: CASSLSRGLGAISYEQYF; cdr3_nt: TGTGCCAGCAGTTTAAGTAGAGGTCTGGGGGCAATATCCTACGAGCAGTACTTC
d_call: NA; clone_size: NA; j_call: TRBJ1-1; v_call: TRBV7-2; cdr3_aa: CASSLIPGVGAEAFF; cdr3_nt: TGTGCCAGCAGCTTAATCCCCGGGGTTGGGGCTGAAGCTTTCTTT
d_call: TRBD1; clone_size: NA; j_call: TRBJ2-5; v_call: TRBV19; cdr3_aa: CASSLPGTGGYGETQYF; cdr3_nt: TGTGCCAGTAGTCTCCCTGGGACAGGGGGTTACGGAGAGACCCAGTACTTC
d_call: NA; clone_size: NA; j_call: TRBJ2-7; v_call: TRBV28; cdr3_aa: CASSFNPDFSYEQYF; cdr3_nt: TGTGCCAGCAGTTTTAATCCGGACTTCTCCTACGAGCAGTACTTC
d_call: NA; clone_size: NA; j_call: TRBJ2-5; v_call: TRBV7-9; cdr3_aa: CASSLGANWETQYF; cdr3_nt: TGTGCCAGCAGCTTGGGGGCTAACTGGGAGACCCAGTACTTC
d_call: NA; clone_size: NA; j_call: TRBJ1-4; v_call: TRBV27; cdr3_aa: CASRAYDAANEKLFF; cdr3_nt: TGTGCCAGCAGGGCCTACGACGCGGCTAATGAAAAACTGTTTTTT
d_call: TRBD1; clone_size: NA; j_call: TRBJ1-1; v_call: TRBV6-5; cdr3_aa: CASSPEDRDDTEAFF; cdr3_nt: TGTGCCAGCAGTCCCGAGGACAGGGATGACACTGAAGCTTTCTTT
d_call: NA; clone_size: NA; j_call: TRBJ1-6; v_call: TRBV2; cdr3_aa: CASSEIGQGNSPLHF; cdr3_nt: TGTGCCAGCAGTGAAATAGGGCAGGGGAATTCACCCCTCCACTTT
d_call: NA; clone_size: NA; j_call: TRBJ2-7; v_call: TRBV5-1; cdr3_aa: CASSLTGSGYEQYF; cdr3_nt: TGCGCCAGCAGCTTGACAGGGAGCGGTTACGAGCAGTACTTC
d_call: NA; clone_size: NA; j_call: TRBJ1-1; v_call: TRBV13; cdr3_aa: CASSPGLMNTEAFF; cdr3_nt: TGTGCCAGCAGCCCCGGACTTATGAACACTGAAGCTTTCTTT
d_call: NA; clone_size: NA; j_call: TRBJ2-7; v_call: TRBV7-2; cdr3_aa: CASSLDWGEQYF; cdr3_nt: TGTGCCAGCAGCTTGGACTGGGGGGAGCAGTACTTC
d_call: NA; clone_size: NA; j_call: TRBJ2-7; v_call: TRBV30; cdr3_aa: CAWMGGRGSYEQYF; cdr3_nt: TGTGCCTGGATGGGGGGGCGCGGGTCCTACGAGCAGTACTTC
d_call: NA; clone_size: NA; j_call: TRBJ2-7; v_call: TRBV27; cdr3_aa: CASSRSYEQYF; cdr3_nt: TGTGCCAGCAGTCGCTCCTACGAGCAGTACTTC
d_call: TRBD2; clone_size: NA; j_call: TRBJ2-1; v_call: TRBV18; cdr3_aa: CASSPSGRGWNEQFF; cdr3_nt: TGTGCCAGCTCACCCAGCGGGAGAGGATGGAATGAGCAGTTCTTC